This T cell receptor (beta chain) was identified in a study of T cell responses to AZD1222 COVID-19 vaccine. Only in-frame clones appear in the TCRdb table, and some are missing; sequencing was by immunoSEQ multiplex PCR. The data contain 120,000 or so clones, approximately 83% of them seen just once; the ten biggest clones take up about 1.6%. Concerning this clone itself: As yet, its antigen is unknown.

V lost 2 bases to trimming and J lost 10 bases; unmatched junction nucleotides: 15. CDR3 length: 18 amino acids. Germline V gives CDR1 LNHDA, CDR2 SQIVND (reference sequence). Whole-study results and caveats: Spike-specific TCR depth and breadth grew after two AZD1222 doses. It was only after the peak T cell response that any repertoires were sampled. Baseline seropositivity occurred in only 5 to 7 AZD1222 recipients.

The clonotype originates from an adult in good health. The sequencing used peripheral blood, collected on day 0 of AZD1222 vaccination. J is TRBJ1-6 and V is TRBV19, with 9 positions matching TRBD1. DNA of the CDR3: TGTGCCAGTAGTATACGAGGACAGGGGAGAACGAGAGACTCACCCCTCCACTTT. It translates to CASSIRGQGRTRDSPLHF.